This T cell receptor (beta chain) emerged from a study of molecular identifiers for immune sequencing clone quantification (dated by TCRdb to between 2018 and 2020). Regarding the complete study: For a replicate experiment, the RNA from either approximately 20,000 or 100,000 naive CD8 T cells was divided into five aliquots, and four of those aliquots went on to sequencing. This methods study used CD8 T cells to benchmark TCR RNA copy counting and molecular-identifier clustering-based TCR repertoire sequencing (MIDCIRS). Summary of the overall study and its limitations: The naive libraries included spiked-in Jurkat TCR RNA (under eleven copies' worth), and this Jurkat TCR RNA is not part of the donor repertoire. Modeling estimated 2.5 to 3.5 recovered TCR RNA copies per cell, compared with about 10 by digital PCR, which implies about 30% capture efficiency. Highly expanded clone sizes could be underestimated if identical TCR molecules share a barcode. When barcode sub-clustering was not used, chimeric consensus sequences inflated TCR diversity, with chimeras reaching as high as 47%. In CMV-specific effector cells, clones with more than 20 RNA copies accounted for over 99% of molecules, whereas in naive cells such clones accounted for under 1%. Spiked-in Jurkat TCR RNA equal to a single cell's worth was reported to be detectable even within one million naive CD8 T cells.

In its sample, this clonotype was seen a few times. This clone's antigen is unknown. Per-base qualities were not stored, and no clone one base away is much larger. Including the terminal cysteine and phenylalanine, the CDR3 comprises 12 residues. Solely the CDR3 DNA is kept, with 36 bases framed from the first base. The germline V gene (reference sequence) yields GTSNPN for CDR1 and SVGIG for CDR2. A distance of 11 bases separates the germline ends of V and J, which lose 7 bases and 2 bases respectively. Libraries of naive CD8 T cells were built from approximately 20,000 to 1,000,000 sorted cells, with 10%, 30% or 50% of the purified RNA used. Naive CD8 T cells, defined as CD8+CD4-CCR7+CD45RA+, were FACS-sorted into RLT Plus buffer on a BD FACSAria II. Ten to eleven TCR copies' worth of Jurkat RNA were spiked into about 20,000-1,100,000 naive CD8 T cell samples to test detection sensitivity. CD8 T cells were enriched using RosetteSep CD8+ T Cell Enrichment Cocktail and Ficoll-Paque, and the enriched cells then underwent ACK red cell lysis.

The protocol used for the library was PCR. Sequencing took place on an Illumina HiSeq 4000. Bulk TCR libraries were prepared as previously described, using TCR primers listed in Table S5. Purification of total RNA was performed with the Qiagen AllPrep DNA/RNA kit. Before analysis, reads from multiple sequencing runs of the same library were pooled. On the study's bioinformatics: Only reads with exact TCR constant sequence were kept, trimmed to 150 nt, and grouped by their 12-nt molecular barcodes. Within each barcode group, reads were sub-clustered at a 15% Levenshtein threshold, and quality-weighted consensus sequences were built per RNA molecule. Non-functional sequences were discarded, and so were lower-count sequences lying one edit away from another sequence. Based on a fit of two negative binomial distributions, barcode sub-clusters having less than 20% of the maximum read count were discarded. TCRdb applied fastp at Q25 and MiXCR to the public reads, then kept only in-frame beta chains. Entries are consolidated by CDR3 protein sequence, retaining the most common genes and DNA. These V and J calls derive from TCRdb rather than the authors' analysis. The sample yields under 650,000 distinct CDR3 sequences; about 20% were counted once. The biggest ten clones account for around 0.9% of the sample.

The sample consisted of naive CD8+ T cells from blood, with Jurkat cell RNA spiked in. What the cell subset or site label conveys for this sample: FACS-sorted CD8+CD4-CCR7+CD45RA+ naive T cells. This chain is built from TRBV30 and TRBJ2-5, with TRBD2 perhaps the D gene, on 6 matching bases. The receptor was isolated from a human donor in good health. Some libraries in this study had Jurkat cell RNA spiked in. The CDR3 reads CALLAEQETQYF. The base sequence is TGTGCCTTATTAGCGGAACAAGAGACCCAGTACTTC.